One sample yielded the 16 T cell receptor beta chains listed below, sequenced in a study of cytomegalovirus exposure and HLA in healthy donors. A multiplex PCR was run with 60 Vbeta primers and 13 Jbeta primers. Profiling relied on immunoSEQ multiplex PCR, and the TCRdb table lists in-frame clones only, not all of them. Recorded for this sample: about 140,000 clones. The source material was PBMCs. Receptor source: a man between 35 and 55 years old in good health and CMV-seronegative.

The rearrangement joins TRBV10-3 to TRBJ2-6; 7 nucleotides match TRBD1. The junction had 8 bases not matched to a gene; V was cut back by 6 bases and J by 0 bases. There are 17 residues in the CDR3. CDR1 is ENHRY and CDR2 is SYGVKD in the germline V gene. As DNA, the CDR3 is TGTGCCATCAGCAGACAGGGACGGAGCTCTGGGGCCAACGTCCTGACTTTC. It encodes CAISRQGRSSGANVLTF.

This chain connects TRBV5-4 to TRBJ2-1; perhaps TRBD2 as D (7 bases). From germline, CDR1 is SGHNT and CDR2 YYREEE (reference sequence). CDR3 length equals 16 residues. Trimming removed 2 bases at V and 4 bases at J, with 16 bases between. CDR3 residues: CASSFGGGADYNEQFF. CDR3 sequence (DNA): TGTGCCAGCAGCTTCGGTGGGGGGGCAGATTACAATGAGCAGTTCTTC.

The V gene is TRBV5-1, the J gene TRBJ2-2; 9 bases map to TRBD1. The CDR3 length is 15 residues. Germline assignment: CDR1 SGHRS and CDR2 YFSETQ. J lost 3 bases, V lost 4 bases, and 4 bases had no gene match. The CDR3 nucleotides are TGCGCCAGCAGCCTAAGGACAGGGGACACCGGGGAGCTGTTTTTT. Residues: CASSLRTGDTGELFF.

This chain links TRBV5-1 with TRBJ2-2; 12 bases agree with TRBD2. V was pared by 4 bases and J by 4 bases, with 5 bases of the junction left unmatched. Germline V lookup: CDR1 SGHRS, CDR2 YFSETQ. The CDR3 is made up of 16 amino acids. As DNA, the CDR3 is TGCGCCAGCAGCCCGGGACTAGCGGGCGGCACCGGGGAGCTGTTTTTT. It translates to CASSPGLAGGTGELFF.

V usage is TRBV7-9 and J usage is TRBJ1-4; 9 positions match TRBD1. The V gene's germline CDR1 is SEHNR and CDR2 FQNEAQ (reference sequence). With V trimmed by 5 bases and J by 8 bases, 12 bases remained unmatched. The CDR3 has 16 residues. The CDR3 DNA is TGTGCCAGCAGCATAACGGACAGGGGAGGAAGAGAAAAACTGTTTTTT. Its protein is CASSITDRGGREKLFF. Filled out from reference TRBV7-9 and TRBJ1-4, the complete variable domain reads DTGVSQNPRHKITKRGQNVTFRCDPISEHNRLYWYRQTLGQGPEFLTYFQNEAQLEKSRLLSDRFSAERPKGSFSTLEIQRTEQGDSAMYLCASSITDRGGREKLFFGSGTQLSVL.

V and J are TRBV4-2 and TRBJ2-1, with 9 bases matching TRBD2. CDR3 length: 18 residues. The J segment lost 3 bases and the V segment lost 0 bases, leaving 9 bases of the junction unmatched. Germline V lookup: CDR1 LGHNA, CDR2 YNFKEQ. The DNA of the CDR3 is TGTGCCAGCAGCCAAGAGGGTAGCGGGGGTACGGTCTACAATGAGCAGTTCTTC. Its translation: CASSQEGSGGTVYNEQFF.

Here the CDR3 reads CASSLVQGGTYEQYF. The CDR3, as DNA: TGCGCCAGCAGCTTGGTACAGGGCGGTACCTACGAGCAGTACTTC. The chain has TRBV5-1 and TRBJ2-5, with a tentative D call TRBD1 (6 bases). TRBJ2-7 matches the DNA end more closely, so the J call is doubtful. Germline V gives CDR1 SGHRS, CDR2 YFSETQ. CDR3 length equals 15 residues.

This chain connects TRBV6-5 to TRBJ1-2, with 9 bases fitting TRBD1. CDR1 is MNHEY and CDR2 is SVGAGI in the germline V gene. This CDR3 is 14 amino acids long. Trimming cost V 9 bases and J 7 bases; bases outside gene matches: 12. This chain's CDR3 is CASRPGQGLSGYTF. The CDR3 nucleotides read TGTGCCAGTCGCCCGGGACAGGGCCTAAGTGGCTACACCTTC.

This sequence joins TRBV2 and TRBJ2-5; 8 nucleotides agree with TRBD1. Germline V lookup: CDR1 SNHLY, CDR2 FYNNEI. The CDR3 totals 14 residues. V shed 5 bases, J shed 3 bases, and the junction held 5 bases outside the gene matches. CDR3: CASSWGTGEETQYF. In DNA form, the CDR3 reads TGTGCCAGCAGTTGGGGGACAGGAGAAGAGACCCAGTACTTC.

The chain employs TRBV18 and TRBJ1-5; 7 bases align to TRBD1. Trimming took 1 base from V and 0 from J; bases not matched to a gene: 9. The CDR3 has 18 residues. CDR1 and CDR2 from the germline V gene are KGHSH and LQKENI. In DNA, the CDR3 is TGTGCCAGCTCACCACGTCGGCCAGGGGGAAATAGCAATCAGCCCCAGCATTTT. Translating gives CASSPRRPGGNSNQPQHF.

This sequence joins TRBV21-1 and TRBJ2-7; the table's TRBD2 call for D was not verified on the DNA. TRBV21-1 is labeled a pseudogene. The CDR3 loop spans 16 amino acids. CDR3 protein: CASSKKSGDEAYEQYF. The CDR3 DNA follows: TGTGCCAGCAGCAAAAAGAGCGGGGACGAAGCCTACGAGCAGTACTTC.

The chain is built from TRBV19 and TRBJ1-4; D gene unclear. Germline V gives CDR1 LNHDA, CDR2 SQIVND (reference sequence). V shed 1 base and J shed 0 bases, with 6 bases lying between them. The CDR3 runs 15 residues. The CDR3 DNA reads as TGTGCCAGTAGTATAGGAGGGACAACTAATGAAAAACTGTTTTTT. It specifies CASSIGGTTNEKLFF. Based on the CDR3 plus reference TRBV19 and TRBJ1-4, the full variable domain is DGGITQSPKYLFRKEGQNVTLSCEQNLNHDAMYWYRQDPGQGLRLIYYSQIVNDFQKGDIAEGYSVSREKKESFPLTVTSAQKNPTAFYLCASSIGGTTNEKLFFGSGTQLSVL.

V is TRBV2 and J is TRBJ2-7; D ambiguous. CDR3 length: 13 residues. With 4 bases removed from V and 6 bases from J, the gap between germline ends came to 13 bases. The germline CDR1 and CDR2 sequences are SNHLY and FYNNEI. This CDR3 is CASSGAWVGEQYF. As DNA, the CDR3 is TGTGCCAGCAGTGGGGCCTGGGTAGGCGAGCAGTACTTC. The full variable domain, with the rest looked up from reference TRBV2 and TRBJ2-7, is EPEVTQTPSHQVTQMGQEVILRCVPISNHLYFYWYRQILGQKVEFLVSFYNNEISEKSEIFDDQFSVERPDGSNFTLKIRSTKLEDSAMYFCASSGAWVGEQYFGPGTRLTVT.

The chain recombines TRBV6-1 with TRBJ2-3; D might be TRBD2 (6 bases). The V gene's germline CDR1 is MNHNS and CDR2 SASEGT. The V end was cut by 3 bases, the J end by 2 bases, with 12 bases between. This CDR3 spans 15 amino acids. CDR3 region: CASSEWAGFTDTQYF. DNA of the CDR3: TGTGCCAGCAGTGAGTGGGCGGGGTTCACAGATACGCAGTATTTT.

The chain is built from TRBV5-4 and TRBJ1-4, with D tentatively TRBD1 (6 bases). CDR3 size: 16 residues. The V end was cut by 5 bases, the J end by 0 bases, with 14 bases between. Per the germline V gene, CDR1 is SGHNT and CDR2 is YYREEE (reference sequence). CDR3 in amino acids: CASSTRTVSTNEKLFF. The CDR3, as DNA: TGTGCCAGCAGTACTAGGACAGTCTCAACTAATGAAAAACTGTTTTTT.

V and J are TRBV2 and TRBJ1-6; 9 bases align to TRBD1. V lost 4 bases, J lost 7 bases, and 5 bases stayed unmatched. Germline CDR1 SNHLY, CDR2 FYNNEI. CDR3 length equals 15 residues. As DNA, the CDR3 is TGTGCCAGCAGTGCGTCCGGGACAGGGAATTCACCCCTCCACTTT. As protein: CASSASGTGNSPLHF.